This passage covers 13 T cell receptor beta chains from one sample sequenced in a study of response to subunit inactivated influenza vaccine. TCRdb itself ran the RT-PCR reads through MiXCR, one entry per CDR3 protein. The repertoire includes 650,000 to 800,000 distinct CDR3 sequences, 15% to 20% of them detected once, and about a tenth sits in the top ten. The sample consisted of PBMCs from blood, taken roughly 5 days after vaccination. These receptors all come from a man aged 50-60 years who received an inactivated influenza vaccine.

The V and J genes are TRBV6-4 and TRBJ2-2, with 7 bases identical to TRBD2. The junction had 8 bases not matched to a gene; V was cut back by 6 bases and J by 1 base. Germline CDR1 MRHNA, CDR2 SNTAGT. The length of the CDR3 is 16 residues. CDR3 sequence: CASSLMGGMNTGELFF. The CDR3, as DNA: TGTGCCAGCAGCCTAATGGGGGGGATGAACACCGGGGAGCTGTTTTTT.

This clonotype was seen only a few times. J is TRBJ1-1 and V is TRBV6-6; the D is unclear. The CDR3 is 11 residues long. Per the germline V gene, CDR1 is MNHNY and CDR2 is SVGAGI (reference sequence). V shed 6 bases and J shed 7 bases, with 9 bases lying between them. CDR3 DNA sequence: TGTGCCAGCAGCCGACCCAATGAAGCTTTCTTT. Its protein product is CASSRPNEAFF.

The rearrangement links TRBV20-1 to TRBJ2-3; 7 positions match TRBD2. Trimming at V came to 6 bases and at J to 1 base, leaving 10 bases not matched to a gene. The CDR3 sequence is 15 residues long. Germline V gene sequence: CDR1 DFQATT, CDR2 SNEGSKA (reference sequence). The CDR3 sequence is CSAILAAPGTDTQYF. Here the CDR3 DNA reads TGCAGTGCAATTCTAGCGGCCCCTGGCACAGATACGCAGTATTTT.

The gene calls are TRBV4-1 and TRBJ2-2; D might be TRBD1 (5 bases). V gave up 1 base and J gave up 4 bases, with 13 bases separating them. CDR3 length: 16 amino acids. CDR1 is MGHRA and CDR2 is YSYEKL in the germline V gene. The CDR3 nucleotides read TGCGCCAGCAGCCAAGGGCAGGGTGGCGGCACCGGGGAGCTGTTTTTT. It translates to CASSQGQGGGTGELFF.

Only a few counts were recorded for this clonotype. The CDR3 region has the DNA TGTGCCAGCAGTCCCACTAATAGCAATCAGCCCCAGCATTTT. It translates to CASSPTNSNQPQHF. The rearrangement uses TRBV28 and TRBJ1-5; D is uncertain. V dropped 5 bases and J dropped 0 bases, with 8 bases sitting between them. This CDR3 region has 14 residues. Germline CDR1 and CDR2: MDHEN and SYDVKM.

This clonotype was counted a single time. The CDR3 DNA reads as TGCAGTGCTAGAGGTCGGGGGATGACGTACAATGAGCAGTTCTTC. Its translation is CSARGRGMTYNEQFF. The chain links TRBV20-1 to TRBJ2-1; TRBD2 might be the D (6 bases). Germline-derived CDR1 and CDR2 are DFQATT and SNEGSKA (reference sequence). The CDR3 loop spans 15 amino acids. Trimming took off 1 base at V and 4 bases at J, with 14 bases between the two ends.

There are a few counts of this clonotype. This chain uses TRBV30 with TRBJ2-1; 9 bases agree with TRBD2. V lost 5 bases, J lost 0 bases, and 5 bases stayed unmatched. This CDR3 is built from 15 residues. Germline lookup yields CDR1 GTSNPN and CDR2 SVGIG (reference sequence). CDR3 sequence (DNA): TGTGCCTGGGAGGGACTAGCTGCCTCCTACAATGAGCAGTTCTTC. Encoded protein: CAWEGLAASYNEQFF. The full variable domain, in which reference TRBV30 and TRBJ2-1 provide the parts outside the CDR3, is SQTIHQWPATLVQPVGSPLSLECTVEGTSNPNLYWYRQAAGRGLQLLFYSVGIGQISSEVPQNLSASRPQDRQFILSSKKLLLSDSGFYLCAWEGLAASYNEQFFGPGTRLTVL.

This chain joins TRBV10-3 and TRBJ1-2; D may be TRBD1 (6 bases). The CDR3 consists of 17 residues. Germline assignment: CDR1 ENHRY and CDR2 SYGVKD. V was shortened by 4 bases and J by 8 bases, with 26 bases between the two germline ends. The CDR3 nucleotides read TGTGCCATCAGTGGCCAGGACAGCATCCCTTCTAAGGGAGGCTACACCTTC. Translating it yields CAISGQDSIPSKGGYTF.

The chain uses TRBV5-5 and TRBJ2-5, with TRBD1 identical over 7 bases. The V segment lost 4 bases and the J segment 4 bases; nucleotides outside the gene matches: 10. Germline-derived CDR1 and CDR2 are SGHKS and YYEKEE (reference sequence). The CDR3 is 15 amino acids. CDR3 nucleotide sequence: TGTGCCAGCAGCGGCAAATGGGACAGCGCAGAGACCCAGTACTTC. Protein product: CASSGKWDSAETQYF.

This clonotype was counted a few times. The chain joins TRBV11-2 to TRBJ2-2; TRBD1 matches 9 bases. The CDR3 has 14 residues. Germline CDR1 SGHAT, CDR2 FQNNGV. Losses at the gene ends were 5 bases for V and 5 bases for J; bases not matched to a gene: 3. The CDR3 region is CASSIGQGTGELFF. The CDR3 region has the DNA TGTGCCAGCAGCATCGGACAGGGGACCGGGGAGCTGTTTTTT.

The CDR3 loop is CASSYAGVTDTQYF. CDR3 in DNA: TGTGCCAGCAGCTACGCAGGGGTGACAGATACGCAGTATTTT. This sequence joins TRBV5-6 and TRBJ2-3; TRBD1 might be the D (6 bases). CDR1 SGHDT and CDR2 YYEEEE come from the germline V gene. The CDR3 extends over 14 amino acids. Trimming took off 3 bases at V and 3 bases at J, with 11 bases between the two ends.

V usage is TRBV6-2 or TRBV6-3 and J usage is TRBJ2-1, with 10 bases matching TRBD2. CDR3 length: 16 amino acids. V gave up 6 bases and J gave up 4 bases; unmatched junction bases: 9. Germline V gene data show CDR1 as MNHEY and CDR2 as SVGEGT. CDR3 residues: CASSPLGTSEYNEQFF. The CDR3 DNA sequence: TGTGCCAGCAGCCCCCTCGGGACTAGCGAATACAATGAGCAGTTCTTC.

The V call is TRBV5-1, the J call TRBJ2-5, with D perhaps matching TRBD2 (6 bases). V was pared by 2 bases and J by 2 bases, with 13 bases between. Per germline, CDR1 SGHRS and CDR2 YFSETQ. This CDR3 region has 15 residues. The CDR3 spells CASSLSGDLQETQYF. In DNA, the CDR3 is TGCGCCAGCAGCTTATCGGGGGACTTGCAAGAGACCCAGTACTTC.